Reported below is one T cell receptor (beta chain). This record comes from a study of technical replicates of blood from a handful of donors. Repertoires were generated with immunoSEQ multiplex PCR, while TCRdb's copy carries only in-frame clones and drops some. The data show 80,000 to 95,000 clones, 90% to 96% seen once. The CDR3 runs to 16 residues. V lost 4 bases to trimming and J lost 4 bases; unmatched junction nucleotides: 6. CDR1 and CDR2 from the germline V gene are SGDLS and YYNGEE. The rearrangement joins TRBV9 to TRBJ2-1, with TRBD2 identical over 12 bases. The source of this sequence is a human donor in good health. The sequenced sample was T cells isolated from PBMCs. The CDR3 DNA follows: TGTGCCAGCAGCTCTAGCGGGGGGGCGGGGTACAATGAGCAGTTCTTC. This translates into CASSSSGGAGYNEQFF. The full variable domain, with the rest looked up from reference TRBV9 and TRBJ2-1, is DSGVTQTPKHLITATGQRVTLRCSPRSGDLSVYWYQQSLDQGLQFLIQYYNGEERAKGNILERFSAQQFPDLHSELNLSSLELGDSALYFCASSSSGGAGYNEQFFGPGTRLTVL.